The entry below gives a single TCR beta chain sequence along with its context. Its specificity is not known. The sample originates from a study of shared clonotypes between healthy human individuals. Trimming left V 0 bases short and J 1 base short, with 15 bases between. Per germline, CDR1 MNHNS and CDR2 SASEGT. There are 17 residues in the CDR3. Replicate sorted-subset PCRs were loaded with approximately 190 ng DNA, 31,000 or so T cell genomes. Measured with immunoSEQ multiplex PCR; TCRdb has only the in-frame clones, and not every one. The data show about 2 million clones, roughly 94% seen once. Positive CCR7 selection of CD45RO-negative cells yielded the naive CD8 cells, and terminally differentiated effector memory CD45RA+ cells were excluded. Donors were healthy HIV-negative adults without recently reported acute infections or vaccinations. Study-wide results and caveats: Clonotypes shared by all four sorted-subset donors had higher generation probabilities than non-shared clonotypes. Roughly 4.7% was the fraction of naive CD4 clonotypes found shared across a handful of donors.

The material sequenced was naive CD8+ T cells sorted from blood. This sequence joins TRBV6-1 and TRBJ1-2, with D maybe TRBD1 (6 bases). This TCR was recovered from a man aged 18-30 years in good health. CDR3 sequence reads: CASSEARWTALNYGYTF. CDR3 DNA: TGTGCCAGCAGTGAAGCGCGATGGACAGCCCTTAACTATGGCTACACCTTC.